The 3 T cell receptor beta chains below were found in one sample sequenced in a study of cytomegalovirus exposure and HLA in healthy donors. Vbeta (60) and Jbeta (13) primers were used in the PCR. This table comes from immunoSEQ multiplex PCR, and its TCRdb copy is limited to in-frame clones, with some not included. The sample table includes about 50,000 clones. The sample comprised PBMCs. The receptor set was obtained from a woman aged 18-30 years in good health and CMV-seronegative.

The chain carries TRBV28 and TRBJ2-7, with D hard to call. Germline CDR1 reads MDHEN; CDR2 reads SYDVKM. The CDR3 has 14 residues. The V end lost 5 bases, the J end lost 3 bases, and 14 bases lay between the germline ends. As DNA, the CDR3 is TGTGCCAGCAGTGCCCTAGGAGCAAGCTACGAGCAGTACTTC. This codes for CASSALGASYEQYF.

CDR3 loop: CASSFGVRDEKLFF. Here the CDR3 DNA reads TGCGCCAGCAGCTTCGGGGTACGGGATGAAAAACTGTTTTTT. The chain has TRBV5-1 and TRBJ1-4, with no clear D. Trimming took 2 bases from V and 6 from J, leaving 11 bases between them. The CDR3 is 14 residues long. CDR1 and CDR2 from the germline V gene are SGHRS and YFSETQ.

Concerning this clone: Other DNA sequences of this sample code for an identical CDR3. This rearrangement joins TRBV6-1 to TRBJ1-2; the match to TRBD1 covers 8 bases. V shed 3 bases and J 5 bases; nucleotides not matched to a gene: 2. The V gene's germline CDR1 is MNHNS and CDR2 SASEGT. The CDR3 loop spans 13 amino acids. CDR3 loop: CASSETGAYGYTF. In nucleotides, the CDR3 is TGTGCCAGCAGTGAGACAGGGGCTTATGGCTACACCTTC.